This T cell receptor (beta chain) was obtained from a study of CD8 T cells in ankylosing spondylitis. This CDR3 has 15 residues. V shed 5 bases, J shed 2 bases, and the junction held 4 bases outside the gene matches. Germline CDR1 is MNHNS and CDR2 is SASEGT. Making use of molecular barcodes, quantitative 5'-RACE generated TCR beta libraries. One entry per CDR3 protein results from TCRdb running MiXCR on the 5' RACE reads. Counted here are 200,000 to 300,000 distinct CDR3 sequences, roughly a tenth occurring once; the ten biggest clones make up less than 3%. The study's findings and limits: Seemingly distinctive of ankylosing spondylitis blood was a TCR beta motif formed by eight highly homologous variants. The clones that were linked to disease were reported to be significantly enriched in matched synovial fluid samples from ankylosing spondylitis patients.

This clonotype has at least ten counts. Its antigen is unidentified. The chain combines TRBV6-1 with TRBJ2-1; 9 positions agree with TRBD1. Sequenced input: blood, either unsorted or a sorted T cell fraction (not recorded which). This sequence originates from a male donor with ankylosing spondylitis or in good health (not recorded which). The CDR3 is CASSQRDRAYNEQFF. The DNA of the CDR3 is TGTGCCAGCAGTCAGAGGGACAGGGCCTACAATGAGCAGTTCTTC.